This is a list of T cell receptor beta chains from one sample in a study of PD-1 blockade in classical Hodgkin lymphoma. The table came from immunoSEQ multiplex PCR; TCRdb's copy has only in-frame clones and leaves some out. The sample records approximately 26,000 clones, 65% to 75% being singletons. This sample comprised peripheral blood mononuclear cells (PBMCs), obtained before the second cycle of nivolumab. The receptors originated from a human donor with classical Hodgkin lymphoma. CDR3s include the opening cysteine and the closing phenylalanine or tryptophan. Rows may omit the clone size; those that give it use once, few, many or a size class.

v_call,j_call,clone_size,cdr3_aa
TRBV19,TRBJ2-3,-,CASSMVSGITDTQYF
TRBV9,TRBJ1-3,-,CASSVGSSGNTIYF
TRBV19,TRBJ2-1,-,CASSTSSQGVNEQFF
TRBV19,TRBJ2-1,-,CASSITAGPYNEQFF
TRBV10-3,TRBJ2-2,-,CAIAAGGPNTGELFF
TRBV29-1,TRBJ1-5,-,CSVEEAENQPQHF
TRBV18,TRBJ2-1,-,CASSPGTGANEQFF
TRBV28,TRBJ2-1,few,CASSSREGYNEQFF
TRBV18,TRBJ2-5,-,CASSPTGLETQYF
TRBV19,TRBJ1-3,-,CASSYIGTGGGNTIYF
TRBV20-1,TRBJ2-1,-,CSATSGPREFF
TRBV25-1,TRBJ1-1,-,CASRGIRTEAFF
TRBV5-1,TRBJ2-2,-,CASSLEGGTNTGELFF
TRBV5-1,TRBJ1-2,-,CASSLGPNYGYTF
TRBV5-1,TRBJ2-7,-,CASSLQVLGEQYF
TRBV6-5,TRBJ2-3,-,CASKNAGADTQYF
TRBV5-1,TRBJ2-7,few,CASSLGAGGLAYEQYF
TRBV28,TRBJ1-2,once,CASSRQLGHYGYTF
TRBV6-6,TRBJ2-7,-,CASSPGQSYKQYF
TRBV19,TRBJ2-2,few,CASSIEGTSNTGELFF
TRBV6-5,TRBJ1-4,-,CASRPRGGANEKLFF
TRBV29-1,TRBJ2-3,-,CSVRLSTDTQYF
TRBV28,TRBJ1-1,-,CASSLGGLTTGVFF
TRBV21-1,TRBJ1-6,-,CASSNPDKSSYNSPLHF
TRBV7-2,TRBJ2-3,-,CASSSGLVYTQYF
TRBV28,TRBJ2-2,-,CASSLLAGTAGELFF
TRBV5-6,TRBJ2-2,-,CASSLAHLNTGELFF
TRBV7-2,TRBJ1-2,few,CASSLEGNSYGYTF
TRBV4-3,TRBJ2-2,-,CASSQLGDAGELFF
TRBV14,TRBJ2-7,-,CASSQEPASYEQYF
TRBV9,TRBJ1-2,-,CASSPGQGRNYGYTF
TRBV19,TRBJ2-1,-,CASSGRGGGTYNEQFF
TRBV7-2,TRBJ2-3,-,CASSPSFTDTQYF
TRBV2,TRBJ2-2,few,CASSQTSGALNTGELFF
TRBV7-9,TRBJ2-2,-,CASSFKQGASGELFF
TRBV28,TRBJ2-3,-,CASRTGGEDTQYF
TRBV28,TRBJ2-6,-,CASSLVGPSGANVLTF
TRBV9,TRBJ2-3,-,CASRLPRDTQYF
TRBV6-1,TRBJ2-7,-,CASRWTGGFYEQYF
TRBV6-4,TRBJ2-5,-,CASTGGSGKKTQYF
TRBV4-1,TRBJ1-2,few,CASSSNRATFSYGYTF
TRBV7-9,TRBJ1-2,once,CASSVDGDLNYGYTF
TRBV28,TRBJ2-3,-,CASSNLGTVQYF
TRBV6-1,TRBJ1-1,-,CASSKDRGPHGAEAFF
TRBV5-8,TRBJ1-3,few,CASSTQGNTIYF
TRBV7-2,TRBJ2-5,-,CASSLAGVSAQYF
TRBV2,TRBJ1-2,few,CASSEQGNYGYTF
TRBV6-5,TRBJ1-5,-,CASSYRGPQPQHF
TRBV19,TRBJ1-1,-,CASSFLGAEAFF
TRBV29-1,TRBJ2-1,medium-sized,CSVEWDNNNEQFF
TRBV7-2,TRBJ1-3,few,CASSSVSTSGNTIYF
TRBV7-2,TRBJ2-1,-,CASSFTEGYEQFF